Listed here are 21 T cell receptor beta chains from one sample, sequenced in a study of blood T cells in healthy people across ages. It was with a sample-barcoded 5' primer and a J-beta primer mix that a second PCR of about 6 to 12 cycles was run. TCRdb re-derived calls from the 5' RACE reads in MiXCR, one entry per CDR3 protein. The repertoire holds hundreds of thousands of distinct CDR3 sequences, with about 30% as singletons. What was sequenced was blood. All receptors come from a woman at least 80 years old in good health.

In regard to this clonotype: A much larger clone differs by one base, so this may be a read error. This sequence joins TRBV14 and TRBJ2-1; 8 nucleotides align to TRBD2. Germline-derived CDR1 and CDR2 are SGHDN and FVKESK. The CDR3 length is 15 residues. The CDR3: CAGSHEAGGRNEQFF. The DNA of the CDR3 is TGTGCCGGCAGCCATGAGGCGGGGGGACGGAATGAGCAGTTCTTC.

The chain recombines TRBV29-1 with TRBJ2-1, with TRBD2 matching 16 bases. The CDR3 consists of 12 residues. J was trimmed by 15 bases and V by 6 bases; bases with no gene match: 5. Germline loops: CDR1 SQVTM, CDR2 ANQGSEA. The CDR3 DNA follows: TGCAGCGTGGGGACTAGCGGGAGGGCAGGGTTCTTC. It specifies CSVGTSGRAGFF.

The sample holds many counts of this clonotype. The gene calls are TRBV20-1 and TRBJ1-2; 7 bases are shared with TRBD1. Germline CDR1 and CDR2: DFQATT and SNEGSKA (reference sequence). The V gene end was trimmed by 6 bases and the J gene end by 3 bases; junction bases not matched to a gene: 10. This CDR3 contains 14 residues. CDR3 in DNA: TGCAGTGCCATTGACAGGGTATACGACTATGGCTACACCTTC. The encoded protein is CSAIDRVYDYGYTF.

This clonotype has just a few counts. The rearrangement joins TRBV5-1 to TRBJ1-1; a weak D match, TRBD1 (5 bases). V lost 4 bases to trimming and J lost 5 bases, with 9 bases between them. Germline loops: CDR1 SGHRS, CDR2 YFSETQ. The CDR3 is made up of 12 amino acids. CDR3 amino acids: CASSRGSTEAFF. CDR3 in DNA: TGCGCCAGCAGCCGGGGGTCAACTGAAGCTTTCTTT. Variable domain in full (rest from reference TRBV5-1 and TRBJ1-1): KAGVTQTPRYLIKTRGQQVTLSCSPISGHRSVSWYQQTPGQGLQFLFEYFSETQRNKGNFPGRFSGRQFSNSRSEMNVSTLELGDSALYLCASSRGSTEAFFGQGTRLTVV.

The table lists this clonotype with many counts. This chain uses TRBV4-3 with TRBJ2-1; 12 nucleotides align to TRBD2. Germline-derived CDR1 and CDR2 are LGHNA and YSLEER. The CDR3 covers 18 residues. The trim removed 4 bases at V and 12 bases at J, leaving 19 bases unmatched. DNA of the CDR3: TGCGCCAGCAGCCCCCGGACTAGCGGGGAAGCCCCCTATTTCGGGCAGTTCTTC. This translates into CASSPRTSGEAPYFGQFF.

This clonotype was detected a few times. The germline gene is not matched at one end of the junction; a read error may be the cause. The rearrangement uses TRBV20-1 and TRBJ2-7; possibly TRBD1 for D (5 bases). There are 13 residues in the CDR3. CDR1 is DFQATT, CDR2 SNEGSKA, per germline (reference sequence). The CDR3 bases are TGCAGTGCTAGAGGTGACAGCTCCTACAAGCAGTACTTC. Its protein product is CSARGDSSYKQYF.

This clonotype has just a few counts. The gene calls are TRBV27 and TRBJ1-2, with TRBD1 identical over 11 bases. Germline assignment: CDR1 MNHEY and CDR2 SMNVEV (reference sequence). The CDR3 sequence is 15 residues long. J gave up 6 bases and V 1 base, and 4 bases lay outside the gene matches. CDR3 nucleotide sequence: TGTGCCAGCAGTTTATGGACAGGGGGCGCCGATGGCTACACCTTC. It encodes CASSLWTGGADGYTF.

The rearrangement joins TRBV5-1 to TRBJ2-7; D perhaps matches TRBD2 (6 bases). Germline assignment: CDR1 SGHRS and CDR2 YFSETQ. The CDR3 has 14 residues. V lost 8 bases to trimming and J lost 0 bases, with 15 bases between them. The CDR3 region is CARGDWGLSYEQYF. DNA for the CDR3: TGCGCCAGAGGCGACTGGGGACTCTCCTACGAGCAGTACTTC.

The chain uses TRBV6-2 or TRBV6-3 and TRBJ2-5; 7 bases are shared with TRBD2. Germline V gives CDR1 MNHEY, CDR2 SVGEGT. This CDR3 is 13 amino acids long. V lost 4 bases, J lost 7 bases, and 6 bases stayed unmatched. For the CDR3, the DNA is TGTGCCAGCAGTTCCCCTTGGGGGGGGACCCAGTACTTC. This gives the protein CASSSPWGGTQYF.

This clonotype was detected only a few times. The DNA of the CDR3 is TGCGCCAGCAGCTTCGAACAGGTCTCCTACAATGAGCAGTTCTTC. Translation: CASSFEQVSYNEQFF. V and J are TRBV5-1 and TRBJ2-1, with D possibly being TRBD1 (5 bases). This CDR3 has 15 residues. The germline CDR1 and CDR2 sequences are SGHRS and YFSETQ. Trimming took off 2 bases at V and 0 bases at J, with 9 bases between the two ends.

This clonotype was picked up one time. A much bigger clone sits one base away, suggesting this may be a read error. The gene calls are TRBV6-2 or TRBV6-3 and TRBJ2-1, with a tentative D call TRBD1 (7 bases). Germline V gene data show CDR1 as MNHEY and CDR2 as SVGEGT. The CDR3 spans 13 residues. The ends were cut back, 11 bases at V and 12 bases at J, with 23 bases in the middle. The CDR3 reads CAGGTGTASGQFF. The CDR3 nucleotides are TGTGCCGGGGGGACCGGGACAGCGAGTGGGCAGTTCTTC.

The chain's CDR3 is CSGIGPGGGNTEAFF. In nucleotides, the CDR3 is TGCAGTGGCATTGGGCCAGGGGGGGGAAACACTGAAGCTTTCTTT. This sequence joins TRBV20-1 and TRBJ1-1; 7 bases line up with TRBD1. The CDR3 spans 15 residues. V was clipped by 7 bases and J by 2 bases; unmatched bases: 13. The germline V gene encodes CDR1 DFQATT and CDR2 SNEGSKA (reference sequence).

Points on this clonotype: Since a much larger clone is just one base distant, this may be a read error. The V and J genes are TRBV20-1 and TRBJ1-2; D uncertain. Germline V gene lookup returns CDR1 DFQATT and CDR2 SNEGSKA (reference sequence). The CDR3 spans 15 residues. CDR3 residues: CSARDYSRGGGGYIF. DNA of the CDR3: TGCAGTGCTAGAGATTATAGTAGAGGCGGCGGTGGCTACATCTTC.

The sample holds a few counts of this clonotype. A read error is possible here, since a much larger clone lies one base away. The CDR3 DNA follows: TGTGCCGGCAGCCCGCAAAACAGTTACAGGAGCACTGAAGCTTTCTTT. This codes for CAGSPQNSYRSTEAFF. The chain combines TRBV7-2 with TRBJ1-1; a possible D gene is TRBD1 (5 bases). In germline, CDR1 is SGHTA, CDR2 FQGNSA. The CDR3 loop spans 16 amino acids.

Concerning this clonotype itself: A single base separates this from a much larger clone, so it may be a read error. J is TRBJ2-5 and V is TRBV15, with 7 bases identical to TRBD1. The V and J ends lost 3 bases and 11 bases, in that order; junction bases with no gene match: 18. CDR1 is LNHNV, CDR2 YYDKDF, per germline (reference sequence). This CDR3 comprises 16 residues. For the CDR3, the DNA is TGTGCCACCAGCAGGGGTTCCCGGGACAGAACTAATGAGCAGTACTTC. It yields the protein CATSRGSRDRTNEQYF.

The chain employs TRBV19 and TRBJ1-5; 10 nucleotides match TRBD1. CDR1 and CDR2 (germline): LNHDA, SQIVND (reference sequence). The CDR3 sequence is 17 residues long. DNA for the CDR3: TGTGCTACTCAATCCGGGACAGGGGTTTGGAGCAATCAGCCCCAGCATTTT. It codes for CATQSGTGVWSNQPQHF.

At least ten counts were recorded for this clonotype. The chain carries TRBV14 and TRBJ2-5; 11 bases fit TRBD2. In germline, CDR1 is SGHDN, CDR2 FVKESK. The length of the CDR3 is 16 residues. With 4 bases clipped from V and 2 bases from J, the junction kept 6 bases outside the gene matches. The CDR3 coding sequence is TGTGCCAGCAGCCCTCCGGGGACTAGCGGACAAGAGACCCAGTACTTC. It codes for CASSPPGTSGQETQYF.

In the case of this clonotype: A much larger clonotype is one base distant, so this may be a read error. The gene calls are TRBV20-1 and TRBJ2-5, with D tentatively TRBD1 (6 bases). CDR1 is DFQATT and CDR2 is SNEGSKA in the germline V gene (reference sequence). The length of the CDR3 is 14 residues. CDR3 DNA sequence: TGCAGTGCTAGAGACCCACAGGGCCAAAAGACCCAGTACTTC. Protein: CSARDPQGQKTQYF.

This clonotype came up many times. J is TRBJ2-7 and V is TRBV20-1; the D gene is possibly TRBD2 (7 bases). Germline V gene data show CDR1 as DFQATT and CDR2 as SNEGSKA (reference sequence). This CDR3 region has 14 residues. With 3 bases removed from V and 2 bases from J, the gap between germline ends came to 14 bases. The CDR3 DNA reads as TGCAGTGCTAGCCGGGGGGCATCTCCCTACGAGCAGTACTTC. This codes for CSASRGASPYEQYF.

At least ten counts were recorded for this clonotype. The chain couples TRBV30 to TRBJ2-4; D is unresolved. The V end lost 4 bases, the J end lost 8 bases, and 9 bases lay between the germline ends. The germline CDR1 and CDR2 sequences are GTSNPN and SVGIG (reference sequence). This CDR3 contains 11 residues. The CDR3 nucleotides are TGTGCCTGGACAGGCCAGGACATTCAGTACTTC. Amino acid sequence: CAWTGQDIQYF.

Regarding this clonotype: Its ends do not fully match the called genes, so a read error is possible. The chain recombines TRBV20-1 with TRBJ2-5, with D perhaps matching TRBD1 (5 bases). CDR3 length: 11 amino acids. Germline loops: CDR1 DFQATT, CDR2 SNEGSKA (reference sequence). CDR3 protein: CCARAGETQYF. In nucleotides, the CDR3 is TGCTGTGCTCGGGCAGGGGAGACCCAGTACTTC.